The rows below give T cell receptor beta chains drawn from one sample of a study of blood T cell repertoires in COVID-19. Only in-frame clones appear in the TCRdb table, and some are missing; sequencing was by immunoSEQ multiplex PCR. This sample has 150,000 or so clones, with about nine tenths found just once. The sequenced sample consisted of peripheral blood. These receptors were obtained from a human donor in a cohort sampled during active COVID-19. Each CDR3 is given without its conserved first and last residue. Each record gives: CDR3 protein, J gene, clone size, V gene. The size of a clone is reported for some rows only, either as once, few or many, or as a class for expanded clones.

ASSQDRGSPLH TRBJ1-6 NA TRBV3-1/TRBV3-2
ASSAQGHGELF TRBJ2-2 NA TRBV9
ASSLGDSRLNTIY TRBJ1-3 NA TRBV5-5
ASSAMGQGRDTQY TRBJ2-3 NA TRBV5-1
ASSPNSNYGYT TRBJ1-2 NA TRBV6-6
ASRLTTYSPLH TRBJ1-6 NA TRBV6-5
ASKLYRTNEQF TRBJ2-1 NA TRBV10-2
ASSTGPSTDNEQF TRBJ2-1 NA TRBV7-8
ASSLTKPELAGGYNEQF TRBJ2-1 NA TRBV5-1
ASSSQTGPYNQPQH TRBJ1-5 NA TRBV7-8
ASSSDRGNYGYT TRBJ1-2 NA TRBV28
ASSRTGSANTGELF TRBJ2-2 NA TRBV18
AWSVGRDNEQF TRBJ2-1 NA TRBV30
ASSEPRGTGNTIY TRBJ1-3 NA TRBV10-2
ASQQAGTSVGNEQF TRBJ2-1 NA TRBV19
ASSLAAGLGLGETQY TRBJ2-5 NA TRBV7-9
ASSPSGTGVRETQY TRBJ2-5 NA TRBV6-2/TRBV6-3
ASSLTGPINYGYT TRBJ1-2 NA TRBV11-2
ASSFTGGRTEAF TRBJ1-1 NA TRBV28
ASSLGGQGPEAF TRBJ1-1 NA TRBV27
ASRTDGRGRSF TRBJ1-1 NA TRBV7-2
ASSPGGRYQPQH TRBJ1-5 NA TRBV6-5
ASRRQASTDTQY TRBJ2-3 NA TRBV28
ASSPGTSGSYEQY TRBJ2-7 once TRBV11-2
ASSKKNRGACCETQY TRBJ2-5 NA TRBV21-1
ASSQRRGSTNEKLF TRBJ1-4 NA TRBV4-3
ASSPAGVGSNQPQH TRBJ1-5 few TRBV5-1
ASGTGDNTGELF TRBJ2-2 NA TRBV9
SVGGGYGQPQH TRBJ1-5 NA TRBV29-1
ASSISLAGELF TRBJ2-2 NA TRBV19
ATSRPGFLANYGYT TRBJ1-2 few TRBV15
VSSLRVGGDSPLH TRBJ1-6 NA TRBV7-2
ASSLDGRGWDEQY TRBJ2-7 NA TRBV11-2
ASSYGASSSSYEQY TRBJ2-7 NA TRBV5-5
AWSGGQLNQPQH TRBJ1-5 NA TRBV30
ASSQDTVLHYGYT TRBJ1-2 NA TRBV4-3
ASSMGRGSGNTIY TRBJ1-3 NA TRBV19
ATSRPQAGPAEQF TRBJ2-1 NA TRBV15
ASSLGLLGAGANVLT TRBJ2-6 NA TRBV7-3
ASSLGGEGYEQY TRBJ2-7 once TRBV11-2
ASSPDKLAKNIQY TRBJ2-4 NA TRBV7-9
ASSTGTVTTNTGELF TRBJ2-2 once TRBV19
ASSFTGTGDHQPQH TRBJ1-5 NA TRBV5-5
ASRIGLAAYEQY TRBJ2-7 NA TRBV6-5
ASSQERGQGRGANVLT TRBJ2-6 once TRBV4-3
ASSIGFRANQPQH TRBJ1-5 NA TRBV19
ASSQANGGDPEAF TRBJ1-1 NA TRBV4-3
AWSRRTQVEPQH TRBJ1-5 NA TRBV30
ASSPRTSGGLEQF TRBJ2-1 NA TRBV28
ASSYSPDSPKGYT TRBJ1-2 NA TRBV6-5
ASSYSRDRPTEY TRBJ2-7 NA TRBV6-2/TRBV6-3
ASSEGGDRTGELF TRBJ2-2 once TRBV10-1
ASSPHKEGQGVSNEKLF TRBJ1-4 NA TRBV7-3
ASSSPGTGKRYEQY TRBJ2-7 NA TRBV28
ASSEGVEETQY TRBJ2-5 NA TRBV9
ASSGVALAGRNEQF TRBJ2-1 NA TRBV2